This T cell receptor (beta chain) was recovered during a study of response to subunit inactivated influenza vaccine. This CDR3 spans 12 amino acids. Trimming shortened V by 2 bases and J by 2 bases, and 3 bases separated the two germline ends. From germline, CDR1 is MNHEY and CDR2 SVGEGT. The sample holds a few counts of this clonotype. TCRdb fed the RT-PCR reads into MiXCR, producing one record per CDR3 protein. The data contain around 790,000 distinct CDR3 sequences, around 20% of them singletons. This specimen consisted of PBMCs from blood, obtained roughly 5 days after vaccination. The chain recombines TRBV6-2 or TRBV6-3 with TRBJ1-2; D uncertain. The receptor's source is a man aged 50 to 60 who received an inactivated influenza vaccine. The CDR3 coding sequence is TGTGCCAGCAGTTACGAAAACTATGGCTACACCTTC. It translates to CASSYENYGYTF.